This T cell receptor beta chain originates from a study of long-term antiretroviral therapy in people with HIV. Findings of the study overall: Data on ART adherence, viral resistance or therapy changes were unavailable.

This clone has more than one count but fewer than ten. What it binds is not known. The CDR3 contains 12 residues. In germline, CDR1 is MNHEY, CDR2 SMNVEV (reference sequence). V shed 0 bases and J shed 6 bases, with 2 bases lying between them. Assay version v3.0 of immunoSEQ was used, and it was run at survey level. Produced via immunoSEQ multiplex PCR; TCRdb's table is partial and in-frame only. The data hold about 13,000 clones, with 77% observed a single time. The receptor was derived from a man in his forties with HIV. This specimen was unsorted PBMCs, taken 1.3 years before starting antiretroviral therapy. The chain uses TRBV27 and TRBJ2-2; D gene unclear. The CDR3: CASSLSAGELFF. The CDR3 bases are TGTGCCAGCAGTTTATCGGCCGGGGAGCTGTTTTTT.